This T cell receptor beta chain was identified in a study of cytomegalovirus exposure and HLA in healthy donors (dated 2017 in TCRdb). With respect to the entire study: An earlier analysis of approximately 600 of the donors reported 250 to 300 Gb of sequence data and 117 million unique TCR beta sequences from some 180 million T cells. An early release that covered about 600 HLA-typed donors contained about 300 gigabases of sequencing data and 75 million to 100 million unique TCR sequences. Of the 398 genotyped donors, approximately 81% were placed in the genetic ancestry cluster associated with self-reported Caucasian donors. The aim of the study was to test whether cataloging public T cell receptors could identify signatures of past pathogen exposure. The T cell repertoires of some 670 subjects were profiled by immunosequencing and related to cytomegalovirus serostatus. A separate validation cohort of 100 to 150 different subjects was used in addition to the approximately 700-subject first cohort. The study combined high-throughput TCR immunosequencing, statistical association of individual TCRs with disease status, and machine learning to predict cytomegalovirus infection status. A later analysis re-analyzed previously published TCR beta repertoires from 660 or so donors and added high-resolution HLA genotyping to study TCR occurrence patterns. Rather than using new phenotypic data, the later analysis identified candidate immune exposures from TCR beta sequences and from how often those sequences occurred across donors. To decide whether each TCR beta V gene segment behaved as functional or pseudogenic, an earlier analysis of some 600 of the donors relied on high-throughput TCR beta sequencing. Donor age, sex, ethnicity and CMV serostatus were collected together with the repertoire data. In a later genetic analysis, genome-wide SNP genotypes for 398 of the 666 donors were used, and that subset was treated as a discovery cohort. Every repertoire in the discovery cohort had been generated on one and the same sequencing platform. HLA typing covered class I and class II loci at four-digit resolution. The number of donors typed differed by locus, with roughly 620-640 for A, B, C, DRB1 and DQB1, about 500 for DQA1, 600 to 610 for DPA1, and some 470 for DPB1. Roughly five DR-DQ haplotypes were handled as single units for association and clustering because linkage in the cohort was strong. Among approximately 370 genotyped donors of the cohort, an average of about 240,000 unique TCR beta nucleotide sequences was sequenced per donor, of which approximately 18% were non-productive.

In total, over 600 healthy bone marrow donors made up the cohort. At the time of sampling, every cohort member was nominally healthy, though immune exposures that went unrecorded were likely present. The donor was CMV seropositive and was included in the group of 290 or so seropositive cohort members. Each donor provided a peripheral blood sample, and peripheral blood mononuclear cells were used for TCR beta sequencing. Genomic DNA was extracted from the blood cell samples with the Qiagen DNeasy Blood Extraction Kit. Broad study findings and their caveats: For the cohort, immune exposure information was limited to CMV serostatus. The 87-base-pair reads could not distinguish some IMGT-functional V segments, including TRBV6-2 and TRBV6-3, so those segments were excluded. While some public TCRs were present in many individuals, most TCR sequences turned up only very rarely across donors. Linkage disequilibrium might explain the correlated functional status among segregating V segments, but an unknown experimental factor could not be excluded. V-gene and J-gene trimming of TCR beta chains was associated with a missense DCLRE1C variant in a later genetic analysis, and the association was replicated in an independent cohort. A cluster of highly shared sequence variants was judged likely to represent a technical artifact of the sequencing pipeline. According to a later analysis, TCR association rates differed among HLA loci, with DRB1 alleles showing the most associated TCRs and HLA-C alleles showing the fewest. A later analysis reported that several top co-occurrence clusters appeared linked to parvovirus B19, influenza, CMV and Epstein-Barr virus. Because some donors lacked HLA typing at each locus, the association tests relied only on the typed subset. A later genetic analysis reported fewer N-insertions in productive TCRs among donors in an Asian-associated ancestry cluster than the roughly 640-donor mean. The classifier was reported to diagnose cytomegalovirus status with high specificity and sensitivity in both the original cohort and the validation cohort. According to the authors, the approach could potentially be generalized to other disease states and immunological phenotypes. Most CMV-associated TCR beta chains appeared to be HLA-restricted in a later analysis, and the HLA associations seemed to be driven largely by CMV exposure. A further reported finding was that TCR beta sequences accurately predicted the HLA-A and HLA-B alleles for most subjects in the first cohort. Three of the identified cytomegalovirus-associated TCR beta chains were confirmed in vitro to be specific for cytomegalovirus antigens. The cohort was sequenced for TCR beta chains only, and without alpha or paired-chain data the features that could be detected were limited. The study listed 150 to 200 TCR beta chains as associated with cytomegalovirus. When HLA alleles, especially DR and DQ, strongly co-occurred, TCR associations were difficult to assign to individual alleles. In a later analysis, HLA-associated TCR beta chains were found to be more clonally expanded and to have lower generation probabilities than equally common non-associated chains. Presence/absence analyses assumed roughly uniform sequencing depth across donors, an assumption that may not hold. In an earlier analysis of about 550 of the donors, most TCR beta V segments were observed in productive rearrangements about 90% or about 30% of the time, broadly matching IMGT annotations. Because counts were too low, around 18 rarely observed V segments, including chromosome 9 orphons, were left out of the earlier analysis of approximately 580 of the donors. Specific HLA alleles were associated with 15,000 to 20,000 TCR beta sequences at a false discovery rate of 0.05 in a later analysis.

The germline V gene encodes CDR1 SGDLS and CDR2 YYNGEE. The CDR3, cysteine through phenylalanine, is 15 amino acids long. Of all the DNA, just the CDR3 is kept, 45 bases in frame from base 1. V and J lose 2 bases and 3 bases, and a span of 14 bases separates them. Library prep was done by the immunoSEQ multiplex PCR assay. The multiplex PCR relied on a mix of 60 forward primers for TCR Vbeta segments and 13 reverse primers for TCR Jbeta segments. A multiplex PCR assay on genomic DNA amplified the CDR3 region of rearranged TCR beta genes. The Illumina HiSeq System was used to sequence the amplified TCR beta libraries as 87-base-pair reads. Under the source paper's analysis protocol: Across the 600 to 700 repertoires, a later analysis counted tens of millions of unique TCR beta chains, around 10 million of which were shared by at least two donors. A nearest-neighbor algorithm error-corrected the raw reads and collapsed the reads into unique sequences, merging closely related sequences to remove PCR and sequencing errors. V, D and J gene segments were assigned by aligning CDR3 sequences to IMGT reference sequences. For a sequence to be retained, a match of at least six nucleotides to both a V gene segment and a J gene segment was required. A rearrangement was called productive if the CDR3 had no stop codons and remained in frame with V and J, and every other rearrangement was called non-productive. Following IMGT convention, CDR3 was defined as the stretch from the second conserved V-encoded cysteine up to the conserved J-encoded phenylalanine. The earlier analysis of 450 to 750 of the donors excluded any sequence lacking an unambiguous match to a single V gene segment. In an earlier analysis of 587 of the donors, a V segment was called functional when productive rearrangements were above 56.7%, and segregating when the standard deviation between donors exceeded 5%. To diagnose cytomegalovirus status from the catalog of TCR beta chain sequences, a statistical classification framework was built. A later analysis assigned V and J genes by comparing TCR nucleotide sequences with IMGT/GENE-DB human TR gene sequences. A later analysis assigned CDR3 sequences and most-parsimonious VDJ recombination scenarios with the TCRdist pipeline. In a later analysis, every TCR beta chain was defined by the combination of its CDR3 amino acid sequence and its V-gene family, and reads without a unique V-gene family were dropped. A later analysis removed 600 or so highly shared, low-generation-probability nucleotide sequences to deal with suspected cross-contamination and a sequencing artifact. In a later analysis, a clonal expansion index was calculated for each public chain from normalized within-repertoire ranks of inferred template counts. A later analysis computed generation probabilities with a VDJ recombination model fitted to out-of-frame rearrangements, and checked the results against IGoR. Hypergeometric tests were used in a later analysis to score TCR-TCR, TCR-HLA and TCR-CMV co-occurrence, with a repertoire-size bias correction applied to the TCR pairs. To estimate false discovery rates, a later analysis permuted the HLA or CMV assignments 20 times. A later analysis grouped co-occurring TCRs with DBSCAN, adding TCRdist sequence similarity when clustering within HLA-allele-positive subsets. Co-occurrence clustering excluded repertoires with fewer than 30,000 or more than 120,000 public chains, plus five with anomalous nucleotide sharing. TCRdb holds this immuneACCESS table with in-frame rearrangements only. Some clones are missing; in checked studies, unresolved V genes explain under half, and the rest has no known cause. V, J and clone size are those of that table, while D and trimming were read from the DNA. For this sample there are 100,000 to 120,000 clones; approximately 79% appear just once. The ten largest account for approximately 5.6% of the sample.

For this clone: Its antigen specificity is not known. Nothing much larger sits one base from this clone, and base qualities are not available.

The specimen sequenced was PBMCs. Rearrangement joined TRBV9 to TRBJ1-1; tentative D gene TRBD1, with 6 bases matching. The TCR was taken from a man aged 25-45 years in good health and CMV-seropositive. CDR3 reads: CASSVRTAGDTEAFF. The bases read TGTGCCAGCAGCGTTAGGACAGCTGGGGACACTGAAGCTTTCTTT.